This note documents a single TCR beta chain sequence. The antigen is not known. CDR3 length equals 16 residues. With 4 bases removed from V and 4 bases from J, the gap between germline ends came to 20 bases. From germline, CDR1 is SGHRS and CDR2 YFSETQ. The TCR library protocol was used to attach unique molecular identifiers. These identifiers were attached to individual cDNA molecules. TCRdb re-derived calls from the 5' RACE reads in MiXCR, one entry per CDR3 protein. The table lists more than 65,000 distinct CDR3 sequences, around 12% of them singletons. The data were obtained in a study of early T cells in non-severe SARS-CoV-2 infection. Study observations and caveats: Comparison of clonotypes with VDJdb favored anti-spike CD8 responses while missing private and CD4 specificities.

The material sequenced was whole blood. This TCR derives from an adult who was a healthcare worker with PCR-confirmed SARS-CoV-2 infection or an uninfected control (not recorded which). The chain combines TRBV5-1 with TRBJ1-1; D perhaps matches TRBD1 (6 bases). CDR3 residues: CASSPEGGVFVTEAFF. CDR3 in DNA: TGCGCCAGCAGCCCCGAGGGGGGGGTCTTTGTCACTGAAGCTTTCTTT.